The source of this T cell receptor beta chain is a study of cytomegalovirus exposure and HLA in healthy donors. On the study more broadly: The approximately 100 million unique TCR beta sequences, from about 179 million T cells, were found by an earlier analysis.

The CDR3 is made up of 14 amino acids. V lost 2 bases and J 1 base, leaving 8 bases between the germline ends. In germline, CDR1 is MNHEY, CDR2 SVGAGI. The PCR ran on 60 Vbeta and 13 Jbeta primers. TCRdb keeps only in-frame clones here, not all; method: immunoSEQ multiplex PCR. The table lists around 130,000 clones, around 75% of them singletons. This clone was counted a few times. Its antigen is as yet unknown. Study conclusions and caveats: Researchers reported that a few CMV-associated chains were confirmed in vitro as CMV antigen-specific.

This sequence joins TRBV6-5 and TRBJ1-1; D is possibly TRBD1 (5 bases). The specimen was PBMCs. This TCR derives from a young man in good health and CMV-seronegative. The CDR3 loop is CASSYRGGNTEAFF. CDR3 nucleotide sequence: TGTGCCAGCAGTTACCGCGGGGGGAACACTGAAGCTTTCTTT.